The 31 T cell receptor beta chains reported below all come from one sample, sequenced in a study of T-cell memory formation after mild COVID-19. Using its own MiXCR run on the 5' RACE reads, TCRdb lists one record per CDR3 protein. Seen here are 200,000 or so distinct CDR3 sequences, about a sixth observed once, and the top ten hold roughly 2.4%. The sequenced sample consisted of PBMCs or a T cell subset sorted from them (not recorded which). These receptors originate from an adult woman who had mild COVID-19 (a few samples of this study predate the infection). Cell type and time point are not known.

Ten or more counts support this clonotype. This chain links TRBV7-2 with TRBJ2-7; D call uncertain. Per the germline V gene, CDR1 is SGHTA and CDR2 is FQGNSA. The CDR3 spans 15 residues. V dropped 2 bases and J dropped 7 bases, with 18 bases sitting between them. The CDR3 sequence is CASSLTAQSRREQYF. CDR3 nucleotide sequence: TGTGCCAGCAGCTTAACTGCTCAATCCCGTAGGGAGCAGTACTTC.

This clonotype was counted at least ten times. The rearrangement uses TRBV7-6 and TRBJ2-3; D gene unclear. The germline V gene has CDR1 SGHVS and CDR2 FNYEAQ. The V end was cut by 2 bases, the J end by 3 bases, with 0 bases between. The CDR3 spans 11 residues. This CDR3 reads CASSLTDTQYF. The DNA of the CDR3 is TGTGCCAGCAGCTTAACAGATACGCAGTATTTT.

This clonotype was counted between two and nine times. This rearrangement joins TRBV4-1 to TRBJ1-1; the match to TRBD1 covers 9 bases. Losses at the gene ends were 0 bases for V and 10 bases for J; bases not matched to a gene: 6. The CDR3 consists of 14 residues. Germline-derived CDR1 and CDR2 are MGHRA and YSYEKL. CDR3 sequence reads: CASSQEKSTGGAFF. The CDR3 nucleotides are TGCGCCAGCAGCCAAGAAAAGTCGACAGGGGGAGCTTTCTTT.

This clonotype was detected only a few times. The rearrangement links TRBV7-9 to TRBJ2-3; 9 nucleotides line up with TRBD2. Germline-derived CDR1 and CDR2 are SEHNR and FQNEAQ (reference sequence). This CDR3 has 14 amino acids. Trimming cost V 6 bases and J 1 base; bases outside gene matches: 2. The CDR3 loop reads CASRPSGGTDTQYF. Here the CDR3 DNA reads TGTGCCAGCAGGCCTAGCGGGGGCACAGATACGCAGTATTTT.

The rearrangement uses TRBV6-5 and TRBJ1-1; tentatively, D is TRBD1 (5 bases). This CDR3 contains 13 residues. CDR1 is MNHEY and CDR2 is SVGAGI in the germline V gene. Trimming removed 6 bases at V and 9 bases at J, with 17 bases between. Here the CDR3 reads CASSFLSGAQAFF. The CDR3 bases are TGTGCCAGCAGCTTCCTTTCCGGGGCCCAAGCTTTCTTT.

A few counts support this clonotype. The V call is TRBV6-6, the J call TRBJ2-1; D is possibly TRBD1 (5 bases). Germline values: CDR1 MNHNY, CDR2 SVGAGI (reference sequence). The CDR3 is 14 residues long. Deletions cut 6 bases from V and 7 bases from J, with 16 bases between. DNA for the CDR3: TGTGCCAGCAGCAGGGTGGAAAGTCGGAATGAGCAGTTCTTC. As protein: CASSRVESRNEQFF.

This clonotype was seen only a few times. This chain uses TRBV7-7 with TRBJ2-7; D might be TRBD2 (5 bases). Trimming cost V 4 bases and J 0 bases, with 16 bases left between them. Germline values: CDR1 SSHAT, CDR2 FNYEAQ (reference sequence). The CDR3 consists of 16 residues. CDR3 nucleotides: TGTGCCAGCAGCTCATCTGACCGGCGGGTCTCCTACGAGCAGTACTTC. Its translation is CASSSSDRRVSYEQYF.

The chain employs TRBV4-1 and TRBJ1-1; D perhaps matches TRBD1 (6 bases). V dropped 1 base and J dropped 6 bases, with 15 bases sitting between them. This CDR3 spans 15 amino acids. Germline CDR1 and CDR2: MGHRA and YSYEKL. Written as DNA, the CDR3 is TGCGCCAGCAGCCAAGCGGGAACAGGGTTCGCTGAAGCTTTCTTT. Translated: CASSQAGTGFAEAFF.

This chain links TRBV20-1 with TRBJ1-4; a weak D match, TRBD1 (6 bases). Germline loops: CDR1 DFQATT, CDR2 SNEGSKA (reference sequence). V dropped 5 bases and J dropped 3 bases, with 13 bases sitting between them. CDR3 length: 14 residues. The CDR3 is CSAGHEGANEKLFF. The CDR3 DNA reads TGCAGTGCTGGACACGAGGGGGCTAATGAAAAACTGTTTTTT.

The gene calls are TRBV30 and TRBJ1-5; D gene uncertain. The CDR3 is 14 residues long. The V and J ends lost 1 base and 1 base respectively, with 8 bases between them. The germline CDR1 and CDR2 sequences are GTSNPN and SVGIG (reference sequence). The CDR3 DNA is TGTGCCTGGAGTGGGGGTCTAAGCAATCAGCCCCAGCATTTT. Its translation: CAWSGGLSNQPQHF.

The rearrangement links TRBV12-3 or TRBV12-4 to TRBJ1-3; no clear D. Trimming cost V 6 bases and J 0 bases, with 9 bases left between them. The CDR3 is 14 residues long. The CDR3 DNA is TGTGCCAGCAGCGCCGATATCTCTGGAAACACCATATATTTT. Encoded protein: CASSADISGNTIYF.

V is TRBV5-4 and J is TRBJ1-2; 10 bases line up with TRBD1. This CDR3 is 14 amino acids long. Per the germline V gene, CDR1 is SGHNT and CDR2 is YYREEE (reference sequence). After removal of 9 bases from V and 5 bases from J, the junction contained 10 bases not matched to a gene. CDR3 DNA sequence: TGTGCCACCTCGACAGGGGGCGGCCCTTATGGCTACACCTTC. This gives the protein CATSTGGGPYGYTF.

The rearrangement joins TRBV6-5 to TRBJ1-4, with 10 bases aligning to TRBD1. Germline assignment: CDR1 MNHEY and CDR2 SVGAGI. V lost 6 bases and J lost 0; bases outside the gene matches: 7. This CDR3 contains 17 residues. In DNA, the CDR3 is TGTGCCAGCAGACCGACAGGGGGCCAAACAACTAATGAAAAACTGTTTTTT. Its translation: CASRPTGGQTTNEKLFF.

The V gene is TRBV3-1, the J gene TRBJ1-1; D is perhaps TRBD1 (5 bases). In germline, CDR1 is LGHDT, CDR2 YNNKEL (reference sequence). V was clipped by 4 bases and J by 1 base, with 13 bases between them. The CDR3 contains 15 residues. The CDR3 nucleotides read TGTGCCAGCAGCCGCCCGGGACTGACGAACACTGAAGCTTTCTTT. It yields the protein CASSRPGLTNTEAFF.

The rearrangement joins TRBV12-3 or TRBV12-4 to TRBJ2-7, with 9 bases that match TRBD1. The V segment lost 6 bases and the J segment 2 bases; nucleotides outside the gene matches: 5. The CDR3 extends over 14 amino acids. This CDR3 is CASRGTGITYEQYF. DNA for the CDR3: TGTGCCAGCAGGGGGACAGGGATAACCTACGAGCAGTACTTC.

The chain has TRBV2 and TRBJ2-3; possibly TRBD1 for D (5 bases). V lost 1 base and J 4 bases, leaving 12 bases between the germline ends. CDR1 is SNHLY, CDR2 FYNNEI, per germline. The CDR3 totals 15 residues. CDR3 region: CASSEGRTRADTQYF. The DNA of the CDR3 is TGTGCCAGCAGTGAAGGGCGAACCAGGGCAGATACGCAGTATTTT.

There are a few counts of this clonotype. Written as DNA, the CDR3 is TGTGCCAGCAGCCTTGCCGGGACTAGAGGGATCGATGAGCAGTTCTTC. It encodes CASSLAGTRGIDEQFF. The chain links TRBV14 to TRBJ2-1; 8 bases are shared with TRBD2. The CDR3 covers 16 residues. The J segment lost 8 bases and the V segment lost 4 bases, leaving 13 bases of the junction unmatched. Germline V lookup: CDR1 SGHDN, CDR2 FVKESK.

In this sample, this clonotype turned up a few times. The chain combines TRBV18 with TRBJ2-7; D gene unclear. This CDR3 contains 15 residues. Trimming left V 2 bases short and J 2 bases short, with 13 bases between. The V gene's germline CDR1 is KGHSH and CDR2 LQKENI. In DNA, the CDR3 is TGTGCCAGCTCACCAGGGATGGTGACCACCTACGAGCAGTACTTC. This encodes CASSPGMVTTYEQYF.

This clonotype was seen many times. This sequence joins TRBV11-2 and TRBJ1-6; D perhaps matches TRBD1 (5 bases). Germline CDR1 reads SGHAT; CDR2 reads FQNNGV. Trimming pared 1 base from V and 10 bases from J, leaving 11 bases between. The CDR3 is 14 residues long. The CDR3 sequence: CASSLGGGKSPLHF. CDR3 in DNA: TGTGCCAGCAGCTTAGGTGGGGGGAAGTCACCCCTCCACTTT.

This clonotype appeared a few times. The genes are TRBV4-1 and TRBJ2-3; perhaps TRBD2 as D (6 bases). Germline values: CDR1 MGHRA, CDR2 YSYEKL. The V and J ends lost 2 bases and 0 bases respectively, with 21 bases between them. This CDR3 contains 19 residues. CDR3 bases: TGCGCCAGCAGCCAAAGGCAGAGTATAAGCGGGTTGAGCACAGATACGCAGTATTTT. Translated: CASSQRQSISGLSTDTQYF.

V usage is TRBV20-1 and J usage is TRBJ1-1, with 7 positions matching TRBD1. From germline, CDR1 is DFQATT and CDR2 SNEGSKA (reference sequence). After removal of 4 bases from V and 7 bases from J, the junction contained 9 bases not matched to a gene. This CDR3 is 13 amino acids long. The chain's CDR3 is CSANQGGELEAFF. The CDR3 DNA reads as TGCAGTGCTAACCAGGGGGGGGAACTTGAAGCTTTCTTT.

The chain links TRBV9 to TRBJ1-4; D is possibly TRBD1 (5 bases). Germline CDR1 is SGDLS and CDR2 is YYNGEE. The CDR3 sequence is 15 residues long. The V end lost 2 bases, the J end lost 7 bases, and 15 bases lay between the germline ends. CDR3 bases: TGTGCCAGCAGCGTTGGGACGGTGGAGGGTGAAAAACTGTTTTTT. Protein sequence: CASSVGTVEGEKLFF.

V usage is TRBV29-1 and J usage is TRBJ2-1; tentative D call: TRBD1 (6 bases). CDR1 SQVTM and CDR2 ANQGSEA come from the germline V gene. V lost 5 bases to trimming and J lost 3 bases, with 11 bases between them. The CDR3 is 13 residues long. The CDR3 loop reads CSVPGHVYNEQFF. The CDR3 coding sequence is TGCAGCGTTCCGGGACACGTCTACAATGAGCAGTTCTTC.

The table lists this clonotype with a few counts. The rearrangement uses TRBV18 and TRBJ2-4, with D maybe TRBD2 (5 bases). Looked up from germline, CDR1 is KGHSH and CDR2 is LQKENI. Trimming shortened V by 6 bases and J by 1 base, and 16 bases separated the two germline ends. This CDR3 is 16 amino acids long. DNA for the CDR3: TGTGCCAGCTCGCCCGGGGTCCAGGAGGCCAAAAACATTCAGTACTTC. It is translated as CASSPGVQEAKNIQYF.

The chain has TRBV6-5 and TRBJ2-7; D might be TRBD1 (6 bases). The CDR3 is 15 residues long. V gave up 6 bases and J gave up 0 bases, with 15 bases separating them. Germline V gene sequence: CDR1 MNHEY, CDR2 SVGAGI. CDR3 nucleotides: TGTGCCAGCAGCAAGCCCAGGGGCAGCTCCTACGAGCAGTACTTC. Amino acids: CASSKPRGSSYEQYF.

The sample holds a few counts of this clonotype. V usage is TRBV12-3 or TRBV12-4 and J usage is TRBJ1-5, with D unresolved. The CDR3 loop spans 14 amino acids. The V end lost 6 bases, the J end lost 3 bases, and 12 bases lay between the germline ends. In DNA form, the CDR3 reads TGTGCCAGCAGGACGGACGGCATCAATCAGCCCCAGCATTTT. This gives the protein CASRTDGINQPQHF.

The CDR3 region is CASSVTGVYAEAFF. CDR3 sequence (DNA): TGTGCCAGCAGTGTTACAGGGGTTTACGCTGAAGCTTTCTTT. The chain combines TRBV12-3 or TRBV12-4 with TRBJ1-1; TRBD1 aligns across 7 bases. J was trimmed by 6 bases and V by 5 bases; bases with no gene match: 9. The CDR3 is made up of 14 amino acids.

CDR3: CASSSNRGPYEQYF. CDR3 DNA sequence: TGTGCCAGCAGCTCAAACAGGGGCCCCTACGAGCAGTACTTC. The gene calls are TRBV7-8 and TRBJ2-7, with 7 positions matching TRBD1. Germline values: CDR1 SGHVS, CDR2 FQNEAQ. Trimming at V came to 4 bases and at J to 2 bases, leaving 5 bases not matched to a gene. The CDR3 is 14 amino acids.

The chain recombines TRBV6-2 or TRBV6-3 with TRBJ2-1, with TRBD2 as a possible D gene (6 bases). CDR1 is MNHEY, CDR2 SVGEGT, per germline. The CDR3 loop spans 13 amino acids. V was clipped by 5 bases and J by 5 bases, with 10 bases between them. This chain's CDR3 is CASSTTRHNEQFF. The CDR3 nucleotides are TGTGCCAGCAGTACGACTAGGCACAATGAGCAGTTCTTC.

J is TRBJ2-5 and V is TRBV5-1, with D hard to call. Trimming removed 0 bases at V and 1 base at J, with 7 bases between. The CDR3 sequence is 14 residues long. Germline CDR1 and CDR2: SGHRS and YFSETQ. CDR3 residues: CASSLVAVQETQYF. The CDR3 DNA is TGCGCCAGCAGCTTGGTGGCGGTCCAAGAGACCCAGTACTTC.

The V call is TRBV30, the J call TRBJ2-7; D possibly uses TRBD1 or TRBD2 (5 bases each). The germline V gene encodes CDR1 GTSNPN and CDR2 SVGIG (reference sequence). V lost 0 bases, J lost 0 bases, and 12 bases lay in between. The CDR3 sequence is 15 residues long. Here the CDR3 reads CAWSVGRGASYEQYF. The CDR3, as DNA: TGTGCCTGGAGTGTAGGAAGAGGGGCCTCCTACGAGCAGTACTTC.